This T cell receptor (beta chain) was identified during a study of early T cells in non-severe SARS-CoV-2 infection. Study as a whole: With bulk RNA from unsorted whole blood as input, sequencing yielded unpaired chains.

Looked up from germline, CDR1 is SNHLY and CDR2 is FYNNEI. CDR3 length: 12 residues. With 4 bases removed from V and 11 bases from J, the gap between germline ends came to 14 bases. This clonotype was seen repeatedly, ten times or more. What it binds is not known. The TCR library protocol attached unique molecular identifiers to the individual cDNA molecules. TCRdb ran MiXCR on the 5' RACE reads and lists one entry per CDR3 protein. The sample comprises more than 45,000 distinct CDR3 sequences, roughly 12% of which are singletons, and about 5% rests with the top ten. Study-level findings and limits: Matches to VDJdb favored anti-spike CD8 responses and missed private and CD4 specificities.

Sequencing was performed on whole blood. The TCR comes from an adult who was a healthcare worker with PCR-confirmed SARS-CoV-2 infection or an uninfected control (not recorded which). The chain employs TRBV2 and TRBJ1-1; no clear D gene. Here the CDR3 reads CASSGGLSRAFF. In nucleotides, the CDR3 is TGTGCCAGCAGTGGTGGCCTCAGCCGGGCTTTCTTT.